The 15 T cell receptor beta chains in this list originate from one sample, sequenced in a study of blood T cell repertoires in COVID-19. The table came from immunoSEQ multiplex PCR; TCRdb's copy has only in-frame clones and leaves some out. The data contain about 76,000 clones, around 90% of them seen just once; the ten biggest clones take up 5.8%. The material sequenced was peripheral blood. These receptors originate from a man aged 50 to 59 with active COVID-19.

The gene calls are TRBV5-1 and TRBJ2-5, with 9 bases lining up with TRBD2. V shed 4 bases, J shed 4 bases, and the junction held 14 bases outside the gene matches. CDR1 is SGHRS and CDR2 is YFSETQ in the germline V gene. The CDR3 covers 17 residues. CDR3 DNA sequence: TGCGCCAGCAGCAAAACCCCCAGCCGCGGGAGGGGAGAGACCCAGTACTTC. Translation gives CASSKTPSRGRGETQYF.

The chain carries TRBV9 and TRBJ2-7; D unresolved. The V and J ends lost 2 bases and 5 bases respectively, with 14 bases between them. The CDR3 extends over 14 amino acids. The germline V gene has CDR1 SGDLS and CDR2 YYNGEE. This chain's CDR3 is CASSVGSEWHEQYF. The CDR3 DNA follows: TGTGCCAGCAGCGTCGGCAGCGAGTGGCACGAGCAGTACTTC. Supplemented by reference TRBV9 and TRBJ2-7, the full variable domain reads DSGVTQTPKHLITATGQRVTLRCSPRSGDLSVYWYQQSLDQGLQFLIQYYNGEERAKGNILERFSAQQFPDLHSELNLSSLELGDSALYFCASSVGSEWHEQYFGPGTRLTVT.

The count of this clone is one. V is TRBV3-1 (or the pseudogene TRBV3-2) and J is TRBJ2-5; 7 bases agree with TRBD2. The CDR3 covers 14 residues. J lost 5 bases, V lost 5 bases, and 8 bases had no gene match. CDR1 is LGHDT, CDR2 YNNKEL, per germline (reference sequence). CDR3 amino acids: CASSAQAGRETQYF. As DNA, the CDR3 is TGTGCCAGCAGCGCTCAAGCGGGGAGGGAGACCCAGTACTTC.

The CDR3 sequence: CASSALPGGAHNEQFF. As DNA, the CDR3 is TGTGCCAGCAGCGCCCTACCGGGAGGGGCCCACAATGAGCAGTTCTTC. The chain has TRBV9 and TRBJ2-1; the match to TRBD2 covers 8 bases. This CDR3 is built from 16 residues. Germline V gene sequence: CDR1 SGDLS, CDR2 YYNGEE. V was clipped by 3 bases and J by 5 bases; unmatched bases: 10.

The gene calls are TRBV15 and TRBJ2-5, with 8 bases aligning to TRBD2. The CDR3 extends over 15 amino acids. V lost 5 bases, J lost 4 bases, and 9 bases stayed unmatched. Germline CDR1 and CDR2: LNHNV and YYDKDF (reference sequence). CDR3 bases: TGTGCCACCAGCCAGGGGACTAGGGGAGGAGAGACCCAGTACTTC. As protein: CATSQGTRGGETQYF.

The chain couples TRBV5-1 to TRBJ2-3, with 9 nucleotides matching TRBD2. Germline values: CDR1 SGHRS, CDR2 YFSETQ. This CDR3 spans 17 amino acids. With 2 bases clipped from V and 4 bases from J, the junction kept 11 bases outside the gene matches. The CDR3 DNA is TGCGCCAGCAGCTTAAGCGGGGGGACCGTAGATGCAGATACGCAGTATTTT. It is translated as CASSLSGGTVDADTQYF.

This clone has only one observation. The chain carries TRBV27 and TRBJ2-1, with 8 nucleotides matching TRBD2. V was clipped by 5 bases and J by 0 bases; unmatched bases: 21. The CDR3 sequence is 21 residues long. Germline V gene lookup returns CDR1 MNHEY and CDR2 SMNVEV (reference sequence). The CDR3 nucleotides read TGTGCCAGCAGTCCCCCCAGTCCACTTCTCACTAGCGGCCGCTCCTACAATGAGCAGTTCTTC. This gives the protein CASSPPSPLLTSGRSYNEQFF.

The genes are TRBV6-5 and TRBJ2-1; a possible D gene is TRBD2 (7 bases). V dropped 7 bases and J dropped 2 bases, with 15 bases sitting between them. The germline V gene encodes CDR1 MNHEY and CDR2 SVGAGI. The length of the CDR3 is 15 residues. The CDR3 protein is CASTGGLATYNEQFF. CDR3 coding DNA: TGTGCCAGCACGGGGGGCCTAGCGACCTACAATGAGCAGTTCTTC.

CDR3 residues: CASSSQGLDGYTF. In nucleotides, the CDR3 is TGTGCCAGCAGCTCACAGGGGTTAGATGGCTACACCTTC. The chain links TRBV6-5 to TRBJ1-2, with 7 bases matching TRBD1. The CDR3 contains 13 residues. Germline-derived CDR1 and CDR2 are MNHEY and SVGAGI. V lost 6 bases and J lost 6; bases outside the gene matches: 7.

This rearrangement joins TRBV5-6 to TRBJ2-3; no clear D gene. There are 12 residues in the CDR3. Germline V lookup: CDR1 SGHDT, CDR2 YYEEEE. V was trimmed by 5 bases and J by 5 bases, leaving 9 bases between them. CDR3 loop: CASSILLDTQYF. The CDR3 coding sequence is TGTGCCAGCAGTATATTATTAGATACGCAGTATTTT.

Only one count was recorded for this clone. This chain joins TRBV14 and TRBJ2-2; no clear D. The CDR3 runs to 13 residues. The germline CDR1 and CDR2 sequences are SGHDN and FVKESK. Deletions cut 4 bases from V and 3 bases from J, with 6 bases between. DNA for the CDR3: TGTGCCAGCAGCCTAAGCTACACCGGGGAGCTGTTTTTT. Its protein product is CASSLSYTGELFF. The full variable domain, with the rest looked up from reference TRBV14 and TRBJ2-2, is EAGVTQFPSHSVIEKGQTVTLRCDPISGHDNLYWYRRVMGKEIKFLLHFVKESKQDESGMPNNRFLAERTGGTYSTLKVQPAELEDSGVYFCASSLSYTGELFFGEGSRLTVL.

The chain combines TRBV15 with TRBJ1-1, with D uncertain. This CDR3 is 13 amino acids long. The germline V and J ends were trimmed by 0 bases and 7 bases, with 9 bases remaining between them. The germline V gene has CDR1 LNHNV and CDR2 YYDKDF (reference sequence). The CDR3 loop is CATSRDRAGEAFF. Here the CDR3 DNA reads TGTGCCACCAGCAGAGATAGAGCGGGTGAAGCTTTCTTT.

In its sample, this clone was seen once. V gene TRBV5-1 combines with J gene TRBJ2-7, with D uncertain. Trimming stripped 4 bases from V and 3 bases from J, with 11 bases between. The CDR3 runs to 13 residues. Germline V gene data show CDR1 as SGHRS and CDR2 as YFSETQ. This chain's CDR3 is CASSPLHGYEQYF. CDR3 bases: TGCGCCAGCAGCCCCCTTCACGGCTACGAGCAGTACTTC.

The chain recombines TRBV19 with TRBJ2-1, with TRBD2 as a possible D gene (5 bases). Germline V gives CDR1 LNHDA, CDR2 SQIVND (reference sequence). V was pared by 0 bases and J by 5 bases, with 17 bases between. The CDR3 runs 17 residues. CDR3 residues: CASSIDLPGSGDNEQFF. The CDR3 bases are TGTGCCAGTAGTATAGATCTACCGGGGAGCGGAGACAATGAGCAGTTCTTC.

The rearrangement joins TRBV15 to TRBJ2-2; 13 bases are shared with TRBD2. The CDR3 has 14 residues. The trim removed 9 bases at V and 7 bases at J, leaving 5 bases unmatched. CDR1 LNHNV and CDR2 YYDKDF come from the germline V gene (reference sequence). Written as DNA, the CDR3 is TGTGCCACGCGGACTAGCGGGGGCGACGGGGAGCTGTTTTTT. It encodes CATRTSGGDGELFF.